A selection of T cell receptor beta chains follows, all from one sample in a study of human T cells and chemical hapten exposure. TCRdb ran MiXCR on the RACE reads and lists one entry per CDR3 protein. The sample lists roughly 64,000 distinct CDR3 sequences; roughly 10% were seen once. Here the sequenced sample was whole blood, taken in connection with sensitization to the hapten diphenylcyclopropenone (DPC). The receptors were sampled from a woman in her forties with alopecia areata. Some clones in this sample may be carry-over from other donors' samples. Both conserved end residues are part of each CDR3.

j_call v_call cdr3_aa
TRBJ2-7 TRBV10-3 CAISESDAGEYF
TRBJ2-4 TRBV6-2/TRBV6-3 CASSAKNIQYF
TRBJ2-1 TRBV29-1 CSVEEAGGMGEQFF
TRBJ1-6 TRBV7-2 CASSIGQGGSPLHF
TRBJ2-5 TRBV11-2 CASSSDRPQYF
TRBJ2-3 TRBV15 CATSIEGTDTQYF
TRBJ1-6 TRBV4-2 CASSQVEDLRGSPLHF
TRBJ2-3 TRBV27 CASSPRDRSTDTQYF
TRBJ2-7 TRBV24-1 CATSSEGEQYF
TRBJ1-3 TRBV20-1 CSARTGGSGNTIYF
TRBJ2-3 TRBV7-6 CASSSSGRASTDTQYF
TRBJ2-7 TRBV20-1 CSVAGLAGYEQYF
TRBJ1-1 TRBV24-1 CATSRASGTEAFF
TRBJ1-4 TRBV6-5 CASSSSATNEKLFF
TRBJ2-2 TRBV19 CATELQGFAGELFF
TRBJ1-2 TRBV25-1 CASSGQIYGYTF
TRBJ1-2 TRBV18 CASSESPNYGYTF
TRBJ2-7 TRBV6-2/TRBV6-3 CASSSPGGWHEQYF
TRBJ2-1 TRBV5-1 CASSWSGNNEQFF
TRBJ2-1 TRBV6-2/TRBV6-3 CATSLRGSGYNEQFF